The 12 T cell receptor beta chains below come from one sample, sequenced in a study of blood T cell repertoires in COVID-19. Sequencing was performed with immunoSEQ multiplex PCR; in TCRdb, only in-frame clones are kept and a portion is missing. The sample holds approximately 150,000 clones, approximately 88% seen once. Sequencing was done on a sample of PBMCs or T cells enriched from blood (not recorded which). The receptors originated from a man in his sixties or seventies who had been exposed to COVID-19.

The chain's CDR3 is CASSTSSASSYNEQFF. DNA for the CDR3: TGTGCCAGCAGTACTAGCTCTGCTAGCTCCTACAATGAGCAGTTCTTC. The genes are TRBV6-2 or TRBV6-3 and TRBJ2-1; tentative D call: TRBD2 (6 bases). Germline assignment: CDR1 MNHEY and CDR2 SVGEGT. The CDR3 length is 16 residues. Trimming removed 5 bases from V and 0 bases from J, with 14 bases in between.

The CDR3 is CASSLELANYGYTF. CDR3 sequence (DNA): TGTGCCAGCAGTTTGGAGTTAGCTAACTATGGCTACACCTTC. The rearrangement links TRBV28 to TRBJ1-2; the D is unclear. V lost 3 bases and J 0 bases, leaving 8 bases between the germline ends. Looked up from germline, CDR1 is MDHEN and CDR2 is SYDVKM. This CDR3 region has 14 residues.

The CDR3 DNA reads as TGTGCCAGCAGACTAGATAGCACTGAAGCTTTCTTT. It yields the protein CASRLDSTEAFF. The rearrangement links TRBV5-4 to TRBJ1-1; D ambiguous. This CDR3 contains 12 residues. Germline-derived CDR1 and CDR2 are SGHNT and YYREEE (reference sequence). V dropped 5 bases and J dropped 4 bases, with 9 bases sitting between them.

CDR3 DNA: TGTGCCAGCAGCAAAGGAGGCAACTACGAGCAGTACTTC. This gives the protein CASSKGGNYEQYF. This sequence joins TRBV5-4 and TRBJ2-7; D is possibly TRBD2 (5 bases). The CDR3 sequence is 13 residues long. Trimming removed 4 bases from V and 3 bases from J, with 11 bases in between. Germline CDR1 reads SGHNT; CDR2 reads YYREEE (reference sequence).

The chain employs TRBV19 and TRBJ1-2; maybe TRBD1 (5 bases). V was pared by 3 bases and J by 6 bases, with 17 bases between. The CDR3 consists of 15 residues. Germline CDR1 LNHDA, CDR2 SQIVND (reference sequence). This chain's CDR3 is CASSIGSRASNGYTF. The CDR3 DNA reads as TGTGCCAGTAGTATCGGGTCCAGGGCAAGTAATGGCTACACCTTC. The full variable domain, completed using reference TRBV19 and TRBJ1-2, is DGGITQSPKYLFRKEGQNVTLSCEQNLNHDAMYWYRQDPGQGLRLIYYSQIVNDFQKGDIAEGYSVSREKKESFPLTVTSAQKNPTAFYLCASSIGSRASNGYTFGSGTRLTVV.

The rearrangement links TRBV6-5 to TRBJ2-3; 8 positions match TRBD1. J was trimmed by 4 bases and V by 6 bases; bases with no gene match: 9. The CDR3 totals 15 residues. The germline V gene has CDR1 MNHEY and CDR2 SVGAGI. In nucleotides, the CDR3 is TGTGCCAGCAGACTTCAGGGGGCGAGCGCAGATACGCAGTATTTT. Translation gives CASRLQGASADTQYF.

This clone has a handful of counts. The V and J genes are TRBV2 and TRBJ1-1; 10 nucleotides line up with TRBD1. The CDR3 contains 15 residues. V shed 6 bases and J 3 bases; nucleotides not matched to a gene: 7. Germline V gives CDR1 SNHLY, CDR2 FYNNEI. CDR3 in amino acids: CASRARTGGDTEAFF. The CDR3 DNA is TGTGCCAGCAGGGCAAGGACAGGGGGGGACACTGAAGCTTTCTTT.

The chain links TRBV20-1 to TRBJ2-2, with 10 positions matching TRBD2. The CDR3 extends over 14 amino acids. V lost 3 bases and J lost 6; bases outside the gene matches: 4. Germline CDR1 DFQATT, CDR2 SNEGSKA (reference sequence). Here the CDR3 DNA reads TGCAGTGCTAGTGGGGGGACTAGCGCCGGGGAGCTGTTTTTT. This translates into CSASGGTSAGELFF.

The chain couples TRBV19 to TRBJ1-3; possible D gene TRBD1, 5 bases. The germline gives CDR1 LNHDA, CDR2 SQIVND (reference sequence). V lost 5 bases, J lost 0 bases, and 26 bases lay in between. CDR3 length equals 20 residues. CDR3 DNA sequence: TGTGCCAGTAGTTCGACCGTGGGACTGAGGTTTCCGAGCTCTGGAAACACCATATATTTT. As protein: CASSSTVGLRFPSSGNTIYF. The variable domain in full, completed from reference TRBV19 and TRBJ1-3, reads DGGITQSPKYLFRKEGQNVTLSCEQNLNHDAMYWYRQDPGQGLRLIYYSQIVNDFQKGDIAEGYSVSREKKESFPLTVTSAQKNPTAFYLCASSSTVGLRFPSSGNTIYFGEGSWLTVV.

This clone came up a few times. The chain uses TRBV30 and TRBJ2-7; TRBD1 aligns across 7 bases. The CDR3 contains 13 residues. Trimming removed 3 bases from V and 2 bases from J; junction bases left unmatched: 4. Per the germline V gene, CDR1 is GTSNPN and CDR2 is SVGIG (reference sequence). The CDR3 loop reads CAWRGTAAYEQYF. CDR3 nucleotide sequence: TGTGCCTGGAGGGGGACAGCTGCCTACGAGCAGTACTTC.

V gene TRBV18 combines with J gene TRBJ1-2, with 8 bases fitting TRBD1. CDR3 length equals 15 residues. The J segment lost 7 bases and the V segment lost 0 bases, leaving 7 bases of the junction unmatched. Germline V gene lookup returns CDR1 KGHSH and CDR2 LQKENI. The CDR3 region has the DNA TGTGCCAGCTCACCACCGAACAGGGGGAATTCTGGCTACACCTTC. It yields the protein CASSPPNRGNSGYTF.

This clone was counted a few times. The V gene is TRBV9, the J gene TRBJ2-1; TRBD1 matches at 7 bases. CDR3 length: 16 residues. Germline CDR1 and CDR2: SGDLS and YYNGEE. V was clipped by 4 bases and J by 10 bases; unmatched bases: 17. The CDR3 here is CASSPRQGLASREQFF. DNA for the CDR3: TGTGCCAGCAGCCCTCGACAGGGATTGGCCTCGCGGGAGCAGTTCTTC.